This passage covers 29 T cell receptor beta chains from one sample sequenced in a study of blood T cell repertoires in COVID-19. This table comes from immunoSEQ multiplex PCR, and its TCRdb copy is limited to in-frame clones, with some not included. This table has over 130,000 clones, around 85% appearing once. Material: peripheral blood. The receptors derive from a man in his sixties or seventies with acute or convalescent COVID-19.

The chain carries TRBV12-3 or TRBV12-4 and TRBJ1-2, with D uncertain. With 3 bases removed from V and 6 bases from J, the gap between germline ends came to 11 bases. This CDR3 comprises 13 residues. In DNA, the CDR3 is TGTGCCAGCAGTTTCCCGCCTATCAATGGCTACACCTTC. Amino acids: CASSFPPINGYTF.

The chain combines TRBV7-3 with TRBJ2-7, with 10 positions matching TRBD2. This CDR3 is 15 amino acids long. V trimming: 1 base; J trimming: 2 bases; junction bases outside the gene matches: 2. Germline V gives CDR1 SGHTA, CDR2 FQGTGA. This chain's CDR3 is CASSLRAGGPYEQYF. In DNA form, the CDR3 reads TGTGCCAGCAGCTTAAGAGCGGGAGGGCCCTACGAGCAGTACTTC. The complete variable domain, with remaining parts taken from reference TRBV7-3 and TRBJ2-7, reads GAGVSQTPSNKVTEKGKYVELRCDPISGHTALYWYRQSLGQGPEFLIYFQGTGAADDSGLPNDRFFAVRPEGSVSTLKIQRTERGDSAVYLCASSLRAGGPYEQYFGPGTRLTVT.

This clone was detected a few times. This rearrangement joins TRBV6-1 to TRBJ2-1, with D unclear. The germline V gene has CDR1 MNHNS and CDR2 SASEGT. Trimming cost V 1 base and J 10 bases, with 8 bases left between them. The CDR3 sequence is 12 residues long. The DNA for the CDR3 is TGTGCCAGCAGTGAAGTTGAGCGCGAGCAGTTCTTC. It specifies CASSEVEREQFF.

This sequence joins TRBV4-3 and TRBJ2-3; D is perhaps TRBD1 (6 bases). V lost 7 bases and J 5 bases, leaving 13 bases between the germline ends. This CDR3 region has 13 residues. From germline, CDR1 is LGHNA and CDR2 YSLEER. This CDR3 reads CASKWGRIDTQYF. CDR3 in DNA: TGCGCCAGCAAATGGGGGCGGATAGATACGCAGTATTTT.

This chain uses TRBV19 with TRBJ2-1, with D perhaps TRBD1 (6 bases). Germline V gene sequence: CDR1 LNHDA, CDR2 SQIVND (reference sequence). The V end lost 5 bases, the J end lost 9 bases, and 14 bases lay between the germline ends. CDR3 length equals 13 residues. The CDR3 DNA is TGTGCCAGTAGTCCCAGGACAGTGGGTGAGCAGTTCTTC. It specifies CASSPRTVGEQFF.

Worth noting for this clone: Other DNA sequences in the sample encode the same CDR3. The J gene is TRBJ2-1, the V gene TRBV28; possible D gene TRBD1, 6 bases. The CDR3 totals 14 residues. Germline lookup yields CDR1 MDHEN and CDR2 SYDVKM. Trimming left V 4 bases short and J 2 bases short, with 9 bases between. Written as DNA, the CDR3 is TGTGCCAGCAGTTCCGGGACACCCTACAATGAGCAGTTCTTC. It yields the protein CASSSGTPYNEQFF.

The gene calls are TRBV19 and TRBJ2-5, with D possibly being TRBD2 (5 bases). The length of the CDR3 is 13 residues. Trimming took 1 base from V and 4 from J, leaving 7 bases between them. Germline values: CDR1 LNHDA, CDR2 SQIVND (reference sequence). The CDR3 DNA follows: TGTGCCAGTAGTATAGCGGCGGGAGAGACCCAGTACTTC. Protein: CASSIAAGETQYF.

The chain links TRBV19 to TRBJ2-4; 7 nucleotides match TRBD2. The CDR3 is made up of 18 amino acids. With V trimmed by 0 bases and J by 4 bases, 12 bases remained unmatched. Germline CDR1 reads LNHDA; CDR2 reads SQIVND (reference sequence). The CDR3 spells CASSIDMDRTRLKNIQYF. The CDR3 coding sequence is TGTGCCAGTAGTATAGATATGGACCGGACTAGACTTAAAAACATTCAGTACTTC.

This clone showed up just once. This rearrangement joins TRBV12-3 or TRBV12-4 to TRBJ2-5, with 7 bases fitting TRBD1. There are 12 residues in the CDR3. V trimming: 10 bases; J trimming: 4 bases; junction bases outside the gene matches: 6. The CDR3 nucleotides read TGTGCCATTCGACAGGGCTTAGAGACCCAGTACTTC. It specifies CAIRQGLETQYF.

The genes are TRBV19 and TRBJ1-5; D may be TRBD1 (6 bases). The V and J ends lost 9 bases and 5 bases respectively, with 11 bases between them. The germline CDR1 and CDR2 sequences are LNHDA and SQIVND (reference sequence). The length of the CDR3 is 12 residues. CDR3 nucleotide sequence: TGTGCCAGCAACAGGGAGCATCAGCCCCAGCATTTT. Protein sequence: CASNREHQPQHF.

The CDR3 sequence is CASSQDSGNSPLHF. The CDR3 coding sequence is TGTGCCAGCAGCCAGGACTCGGGGAATTCACCCCTCCACTTT. The genes are TRBV7-3 and TRBJ1-6, with no clear D. The CDR3 runs to 14 residues. V shed 5 bases and J shed 7 bases, with 12 bases lying between them. CDR1 and CDR2 from the germline V gene are SGHTA and FQGTGA. Based on the CDR3 plus reference TRBV7-3 and TRBJ1-6, the full variable domain is GAGVSQTPSNKVTEKGKYVELRCDPISGHTALYWYRQSLGQGPEFLIYFQGTGAADDSGLPNDRFFAVRPEGSVSTLKIQRTERGDSAVYLCASSQDSGNSPLHFGNGTRLTVT.

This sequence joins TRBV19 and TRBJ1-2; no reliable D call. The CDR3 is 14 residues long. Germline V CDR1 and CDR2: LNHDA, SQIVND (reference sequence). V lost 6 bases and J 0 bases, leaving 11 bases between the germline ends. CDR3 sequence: CASSPLSSNYGYTF. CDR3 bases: TGTGCCAGTAGCCCTCTCTCCTCTAACTATGGCTACACCTTC.

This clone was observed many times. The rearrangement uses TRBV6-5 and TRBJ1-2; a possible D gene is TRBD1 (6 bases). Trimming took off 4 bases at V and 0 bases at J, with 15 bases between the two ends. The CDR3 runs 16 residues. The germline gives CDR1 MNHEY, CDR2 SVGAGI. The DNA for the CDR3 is TGTGCCAGCAGTTCCCAGGGGATGGTTTCTAACTATGGCTACACCTTC. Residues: CASSSQGMVSNYGYTF.

The CDR3 sequence is CASSYPGGARNEQFF. The CDR3 DNA sequence: TGTGCCAGCAGTTACCCAGGGGGCGCACGGAATGAGCAGTTCTTC. The V gene is TRBV28, the J gene TRBJ2-1, with 8 bases aligning to TRBD1. V lost 4 bases and J lost 7; bases outside the gene matches: 9. The CDR3 covers 15 residues. From germline, CDR1 is MDHEN and CDR2 SYDVKM. The full variable domain, its missing parts supplied by reference TRBV28 and TRBJ2-1, is DVKVTQSSRYLVKRTGEKVFLECVQDMDHENMFWYRQDPGLGLRLIYFSYDVKMKEKGDIPEGYSVSREKKERFSLILESASTNQTSMYLCASSYPGGARNEQFFGPGTRLTVL.

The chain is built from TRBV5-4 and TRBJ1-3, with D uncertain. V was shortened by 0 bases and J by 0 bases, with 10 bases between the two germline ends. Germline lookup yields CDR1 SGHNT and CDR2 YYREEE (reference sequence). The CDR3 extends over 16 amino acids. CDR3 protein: CASSLEPHSSGNTIYF. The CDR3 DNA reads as TGTGCCAGCAGCTTGGAACCACACAGCTCTGGAAACACCATATATTTT.

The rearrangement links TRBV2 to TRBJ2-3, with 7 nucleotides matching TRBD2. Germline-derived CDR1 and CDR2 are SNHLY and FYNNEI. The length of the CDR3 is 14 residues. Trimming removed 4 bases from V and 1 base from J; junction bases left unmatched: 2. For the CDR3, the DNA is TGTGCCAGCAGTGTTGCGGGGGGCACAGATACGCAGTATTTT. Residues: CASSVAGGTDTQYF.

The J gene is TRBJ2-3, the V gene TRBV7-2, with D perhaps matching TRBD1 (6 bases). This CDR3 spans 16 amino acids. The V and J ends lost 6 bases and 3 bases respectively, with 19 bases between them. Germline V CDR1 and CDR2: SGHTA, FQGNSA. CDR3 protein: CASRQSRDTTTDTQYF. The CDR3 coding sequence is TGTGCCAGCAGACAAAGCCGGGACACCACAACAGATACGCAGTATTTT.

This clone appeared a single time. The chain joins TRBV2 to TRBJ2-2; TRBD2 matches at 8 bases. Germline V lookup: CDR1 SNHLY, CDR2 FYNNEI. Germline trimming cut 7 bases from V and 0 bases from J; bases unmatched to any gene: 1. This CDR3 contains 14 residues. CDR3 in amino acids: CASNGRANTGELFF. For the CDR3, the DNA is TGTGCCAGCAACGGGAGGGCGAACACCGGGGAGCTGTTTTTT.

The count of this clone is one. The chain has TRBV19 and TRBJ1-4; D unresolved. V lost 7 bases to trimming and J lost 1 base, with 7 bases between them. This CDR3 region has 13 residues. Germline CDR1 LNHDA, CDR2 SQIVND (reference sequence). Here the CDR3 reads CASNEGTNEKLFF. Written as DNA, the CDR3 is TGTGCCAGTAACGAGGGAACTAATGAAAAACTGTTTTTT.

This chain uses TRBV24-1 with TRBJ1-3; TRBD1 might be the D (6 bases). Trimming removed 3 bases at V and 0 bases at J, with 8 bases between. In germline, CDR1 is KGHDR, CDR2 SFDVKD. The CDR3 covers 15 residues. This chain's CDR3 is CATSDSRGSGNTIYF. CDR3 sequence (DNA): TGTGCCACCAGTGATAGCAGGGGCTCTGGAAACACCATATATTTT.

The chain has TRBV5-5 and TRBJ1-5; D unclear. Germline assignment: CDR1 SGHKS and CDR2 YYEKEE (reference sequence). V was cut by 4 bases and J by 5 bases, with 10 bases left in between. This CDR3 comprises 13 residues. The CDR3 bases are TGTGCCAGCAGCGGGGAGGGATATCAGCCCCAGCATTTT. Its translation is CASSGEGYQPQHF.

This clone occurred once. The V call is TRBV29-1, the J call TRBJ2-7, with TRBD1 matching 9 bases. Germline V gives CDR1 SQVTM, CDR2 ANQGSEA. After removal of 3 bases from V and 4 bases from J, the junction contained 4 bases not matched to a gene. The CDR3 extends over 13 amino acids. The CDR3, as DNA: TGCAGCGTTGATGGAGACAGGGGGTACGAGCAGTACTTC. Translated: CSVDGDRGYEQYF.

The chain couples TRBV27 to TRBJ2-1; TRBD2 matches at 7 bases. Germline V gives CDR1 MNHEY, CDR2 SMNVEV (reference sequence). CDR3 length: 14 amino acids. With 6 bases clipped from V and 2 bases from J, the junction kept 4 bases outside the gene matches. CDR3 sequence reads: CASSQTSPYNEQFF. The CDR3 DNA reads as TGTGCCAGCAGCCAGACTAGCCCCTACAATGAGCAGTTCTTC.

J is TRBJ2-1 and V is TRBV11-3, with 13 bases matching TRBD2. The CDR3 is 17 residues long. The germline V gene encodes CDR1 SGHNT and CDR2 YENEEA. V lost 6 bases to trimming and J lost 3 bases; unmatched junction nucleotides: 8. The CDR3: CASSPGLAGAVYNEQFF. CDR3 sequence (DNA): TGTGCCAGCAGTCCTGGACTAGCGGGAGCGGTCTACAATGAGCAGTTCTTC.

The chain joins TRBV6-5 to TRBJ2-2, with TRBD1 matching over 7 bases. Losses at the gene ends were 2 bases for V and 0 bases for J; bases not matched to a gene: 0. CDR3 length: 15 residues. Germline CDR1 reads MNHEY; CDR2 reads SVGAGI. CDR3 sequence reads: CASSYGTANTGELFF. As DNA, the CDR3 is TGTGCCAGCAGTTACGGGACAGCGAACACCGGGGAGCTGTTTTTT.

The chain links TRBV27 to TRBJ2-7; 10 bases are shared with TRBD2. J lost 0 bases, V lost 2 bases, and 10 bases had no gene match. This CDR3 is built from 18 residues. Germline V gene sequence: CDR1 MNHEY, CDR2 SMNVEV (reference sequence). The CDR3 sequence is CASSLRGLARRSSYEQYF. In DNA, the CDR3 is TGTGCCAGCAGTTTAAGGGGACTAGCGAGAAGGAGCTCCTACGAGCAGTACTTC.

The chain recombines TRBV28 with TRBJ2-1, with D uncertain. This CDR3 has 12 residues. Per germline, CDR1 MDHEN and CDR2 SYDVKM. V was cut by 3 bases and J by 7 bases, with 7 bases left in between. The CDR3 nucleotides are TGTGCCAGCAGTTTCCAACAGAATGAGCAGTTCTTC. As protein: CASSFQQNEQFF.

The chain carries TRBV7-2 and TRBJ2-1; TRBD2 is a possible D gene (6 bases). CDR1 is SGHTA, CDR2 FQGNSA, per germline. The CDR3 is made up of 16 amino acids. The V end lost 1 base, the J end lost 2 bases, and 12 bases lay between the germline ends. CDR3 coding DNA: TGTGCCAGCAGCTTAGGTGGAGGGGCCACCTACAATGAGCAGTTCTTC. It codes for CASSLGGGATYNEQFF.

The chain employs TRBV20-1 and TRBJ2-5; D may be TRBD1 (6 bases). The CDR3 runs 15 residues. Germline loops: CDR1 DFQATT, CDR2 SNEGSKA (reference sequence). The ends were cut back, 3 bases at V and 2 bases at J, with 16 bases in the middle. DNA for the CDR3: TGCAGTGCTAGTGACTCCGGGACAACGCAAGAGACCCAGTACTTC. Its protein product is CSASDSGTTQETQYF.